This T cell receptor beta chain was documented in a study of T cell responses to AZD1222 COVID-19 vaccine. Overall study results and limits: Repertoires were obtained solely post-peak T cell response. The CD4 TCRs associated with vaccination extended across spike and predominated at 160-218 and 743-854. The donors showed a predominance of white British ancestry and of females, with possible underestimation of clonal diversity. Vaccination with two AZD1222 doses was followed by a rise in Spike-specific TCR breadth and depth.

As concerns this clone: Its target is not known.

Clones were sequenced by immunoSEQ multiplex PCR, and TCRdb holds only the in-frame ones, with some missing. In the table there are tens of thousands of clones, roughly 86% of which are singletons. The receptor's source is an adult who received the AZD1222 COVID-19 vaccine. The sample was peripheral blood, taken 28 days after the second AZD1222 dose.

The CDR3 here is CASALEGGPTDTQYF. CDR3 nucleotide sequence: TGCGCCAGCGCCCTGGAGGGAGGCCCCACAGATACGCAGTATTTT. The chain recombines TRBV5-1 with TRBJ2-3; perhaps TRBD2 as D (6 bases). Germline V gives CDR1 SGHRS, CDR2 YFSETQ. V lost 7 bases, J lost 2 bases, and 17 bases lay in between. This CDR3 has 15 amino acids.